Detailed here is one T cell receptor (beta chain). The record originates from a study of preoperative IRX-2 immunotherapy in early breast cancer. Treatment noted: preoperative locoregional IRX-2 cytokine immunotherapy. This phase Ib study tested locoregional IRX-2 cytokine immunotherapy given before surgery. The V gene's germline CDR1 is SNHLY and CDR2 FYNNEI. The CDR3 length is 12 residues. Trimming at V came to 7 bases and at J to 6 bases, leaving 6 bases not matched to a gene. Here immunoSEQ multiplex PCR was the method, and the copy in TCRdb shows in-frame clones only, minus some. The sample contains 25,000 or so clones, roughly 95% of which appear only once.

This chain connects TRBV2 to TRBJ2-7, with 7 bases matching TRBD2. The source of this sequence is a human donor with breast cancer. The sample was tumor tissue, taken after IRX-2 immunotherapy. The CDR3 coding sequence is TGTGCCAGCACCCCCCCGGGGGGCGAGCAGTACTTC. Its protein is CASTPPGGEQYF.